Presented here are 24 T cell receptor beta chains from one specimen sequenced in a study of regulatory T cells in long-lasting Graves disease. Building of the TCR beta libraries involved iRepertoire HTBI primers and Arm-PCR of CDR3 regions. TCRdb reprocessed the multiplex PCR reads via MiXCR and lists one record per CDR3 protein. Here the sample spans under 500,000 distinct CDR3 sequences, about a sixth being singletons. Described time point: newly diagnosed GD, antithyroid drugs for less than 3 months. The authors made the TCR library using RNA they extracted from PBMCs. The sample was also reused in another study, on T cells in Graves' hyperthyroidism and ophthalmopathy.

The sample consisted of peripheral blood mononuclear cells (PBMCs), taken at new diagnosis, from a patient treated with antithyroid drugs. These receptors were obtained from a woman younger than 45 with Graves disease.

This clonotype appeared many times. CDR3 amino acids: CASSAKHQETQYF. As DNA, the CDR3 is TGTGCCAGCAGTGCGAAGCACCAAGAGACCCAGTACTTC. The chain uses TRBV6-4 and TRBJ2-5; the D is unclear. Germline V lookup: CDR1 MRHNA, CDR2 SNTAGT. The CDR3 is 13 residues long. V was cut by 4 bases and J by 0 bases, with 6 bases left in between.

The gene calls are TRBV14 and TRBJ1-3, with a tentative D call TRBD1 (6 bases). CDR1 is SGHDN and CDR2 is FVKESK in the germline V gene. V lost 10 bases and J lost 5, with 18 bases in between. The CDR3 is 14 residues long. The CDR3 bases are TGTGCCACCGCCAGGGGAACGGCTCGAAACACCATATATTTT. It is translated as CATARGTARNTIYF.

For this clonotype: The junction departs from germline at one end; a sequencing error may be responsible. The chain employs TRBV7-7 and TRBJ2-7; 10 bases line up with TRBD1. The CDR3 is made up of 16 amino acids. Germline CDR1 reads SSHAT; CDR2 reads FNYEAQ (reference sequence). CDR3 in DNA: TGTGCTAGCAGCCTGGGTACGGACAGGGGGATCCACGAGCAGTACTTC. Residues: CASSLGTDRGIHEQYF.

This chain links TRBV15 with TRBJ2-3; D is perhaps TRBD1 (6 bases). This CDR3 is 15 amino acids long. V was shortened by 0 bases and J by 5 bases, with 12 bases between the two germline ends. The germline gives CDR1 LNHNV, CDR2 YYDKDF (reference sequence). CDR3 residues: CATSRDAGVVDTQYF. For the CDR3, the DNA is TGTGCCACCAGCAGAGATGCAGGGGTGGTAGATACGCAGTATTTT.

This clonotype was seen ten or more times. The chain carries TRBV2 and TRBJ1-2, with a tentative D call TRBD1 (6 bases). Looked up from germline, CDR1 is SNHLY and CDR2 is FYNNEI. V shed 8 bases and J shed 4 bases, with 14 bases lying between them. The CDR3 runs to 13 residues. In DNA, the CDR3 is TGTGCCAGCGTAATCGGGACAACCTATGGCTACACCTTC. This codes for CASVIGTTYGYTF.

V usage is TRBV5-5 and J usage is TRBJ2-3; D ambiguous. Germline V gene lookup returns CDR1 SGHKS and CDR2 YYEKEE (reference sequence). V lost 4 bases, J lost 2 bases, and 20 bases lay in between. This CDR3 spans 17 amino acids. The CDR3 loop is CASSPPVDLIFTDTQYF. As DNA, the CDR3 is TGTGCCAGCAGCCCTCCCGTAGATCTTATATTCACAGATACGCAGTATTTT.

This chain connects TRBV5-1 to TRBJ2-3, with unresolved D. Germline V gene lookup returns CDR1 SGHRS and CDR2 YFSETQ. Between the trimmed V and J ends, which lost 4 bases and 3 bases, there was a span of 12 bases. This CDR3 spans 14 amino acids. The CDR3 sequence is CASSITGRTDTQYF. The CDR3 DNA reads TGCGCCAGCAGCATAACCGGCAGAACAGATACGCAGTATTTT. Full variable domain (outside the CDR3, taken from reference TRBV5-1 and TRBJ2-3): KAGVTQTPRYLIKTRGQQVTLSCSPISGHRSVSWYQQTPGQGLQFLFEYFSETQRNKGNFPGRFSGRQFSNSRSEMNVSTLELGDSALYLCASSITGRTDTQYFGPGTRLTVL.

Worth noting for this clonotype: A much larger clonotype is one base distant, so this may be a read error. This chain uses TRBV3-1 with TRBJ2-7; D is possibly TRBD1 (6 bases). CDR3 size: 14 residues. Per the germline V gene, CDR1 is LGHDT and CDR2 is YNNKEL (reference sequence). The CDR3 protein is CASSQDRDTYEQHF. CDR3 sequence (DNA): TGTGCCAGCAGCCAAGACCGGGACACCTACGAGCAGCACTTC.

This clonotype came up many times. The chain combines TRBV27 with TRBJ2-2, with a tentative D call TRBD2 (6 bases). V lost 9 bases to trimming and J lost 2 bases, with 13 bases between them. CDR3 length equals 14 residues. Germline CDR1 MNHEY, CDR2 SMNVEV (reference sequence). Here the CDR3 reads CASRGAYNTGELFF. DNA of the CDR3: TGTGCCAGTCGCGGGGCTTACAACACCGGGGAGCTGTTTTTT.

For this clonotype: A much larger clone is a single base away; this may be a read error. J is TRBJ2-5 and V is TRBV6-2 or TRBV6-3, with D possibly matching TRBD1 (5 bases). This CDR3 comprises 12 residues. The germline V gene has CDR1 MNHEY and CDR2 SVGEGT. CDR3 DNA: TGTGCCGGCAGGGAACAACAAGAGACCCAGTACTTC. Protein: CAGREQQETQYF.

This clonotype was seen many times. This rearrangement joins TRBV6-2 or TRBV6-3 to TRBJ1-2; 10 positions match TRBD1. Trimming removed 6 bases from V and 8 bases from J; junction bases left unmatched: 18. CDR1 and CDR2 from the germline V gene are MNHEY and SVGEGT. The CDR3 has 17 residues. The CDR3 sequence is CASRSQRTGGPRAGYTF. In nucleotides, the CDR3 is TGTGCCAGCAGGTCACAACGGACAGGGGGGCCTAGGGCCGGCTACACCTTC.

This clonotype was found a few times. It may be a read error: a sequence one base away is much more abundant. This sequence joins TRBV7-2 and TRBJ2-1, with 10 bases identical to TRBD2. The CDR3 sequence is 17 residues long. Germline-derived CDR1 and CDR2 are SGHTA and FQGNSA. The ends lost 4 bases at V and 3 bases at J; junction bases unmatched: 9. The CDR3 DNA reads as TGTGCCAGCAGCTCATCCTCTAGCGGGAGAGGCTACAATGAGCAGTTCTTC. It is translated as CASSSSSSGRGYNEQFF.

This clonotype was seen repeatedly, ten times or more. The rearrangement links TRBV5-1 to TRBJ2-2, with unresolved D. CDR3 length equals 16 residues. Trimming stripped 0 bases from V and 0 bases from J, with 9 bases between. CDR1 is SGHRS and CDR2 is YFSETQ in the germline V gene. CDR3 coding DNA: TGCGCCAGCAGCTTGGTGGATGGGGCGAACACCGGGGAGCTGTTTTTT. This translates into CASSLVDGANTGELFF.

About this clonotype itself: A single base separates this from a much larger clone, so it may be a read error. J is TRBJ2-7 and V is TRBV24-1; TRBD2 matches at 10 bases. Trimming cost V 4 bases and J 7 bases; bases outside gene matches: 9. Germline CDR1 and CDR2: KGHDR and SFDVKD. The length of the CDR3 is 15 residues. The CDR3 loop reads CATSDPSGGTNEQYF. The CDR3 DNA sequence: TGTGCCACCAGTGACCCTAGCGGGGGTACCAATGAGCAGTACTTC.

In its sample, this clonotype was seen many times. The chain uses TRBV7-2 and TRBJ2-1, with a possible D match to TRBD2 (7 bases). CDR1 is SGHTA, CDR2 FQGNSA, per germline. This CDR3 spans 16 amino acids. Trimming shortened V by 0 bases and J by 5 bases, and 14 bases separated the two germline ends. DNA of the CDR3: TGTGCCAGCAGCTTAGCGGGGGGGCTAGCGCACAATGAGCAGTTCTTC. Protein: CASSLAGGLAHNEQFF.

This clonotype was seen only a few times. A single base separates this from a much larger clone, so it may be a read error. The rearrangement links TRBV28 to TRBJ1-5, with a weak D call TRBD1 (5 bases). The CDR3 consists of 15 residues. The ends were cut back, 2 bases at V and 6 bases at J, with 14 bases in the middle. Germline V lookup: CDR1 MDHEN, CDR2 SYDVKM. The CDR3 DNA reads as TGTGCCAGCAGTTTAGGGGGGGGATTTCGTCAGCCCCAGCATTTT. It is translated as CASSLGGGFRQPQHF.

This clonotype has at least ten counts. J is TRBJ2-3 and V is TRBV11-2; D is ambiguous. The CDR3 extends over 14 amino acids. Germline V CDR1 and CDR2: SGHAT, FQNNGV. V was trimmed by 6 bases and J by 0 bases, leaving 10 bases between them. CDR3 loop: CASRQTQSTDTQYF. The CDR3 DNA reads TGTGCCAGCAGACAGACCCAGAGCACAGATACGCAGTATTTT. Full variable domain (rest looked up from reference TRBV11-2 and TRBJ2-3): EAGVAQSPRYKIIEKRQSVAFWCNPISGHATLYWYQQILGQGPKLLIQFQNNGVVDDSQLPKDRFSAERLKGVDSTLKIQPAKLEDSAVYLCASRQTQSTDTQYFGPGTRLTVL.

This clonotype was seen many times. This chain uses TRBV6-2 or TRBV6-3 with TRBJ2-3, with 7 bases matching TRBD1. Trimming cost V 5 bases and J 2 bases; bases outside gene matches: 10. Germline-derived CDR1 and CDR2 are MNHEY and SVGEGT. The CDR3 has 16 amino acids. CDR3 DNA: TGTGCCAGCAGTCCGTCAAGACAGGGAACCACAGATACGCAGTATTTT. It yields the protein CASSPSRQGTTDTQYF.

The chain links TRBV6-1 to TRBJ2-2; TRBD2 matches 9 bases. J gave up 3 bases and V 11 bases, and 7 bases lay outside the gene matches. The CDR3 is 14 residues long. Germline assignment: CDR1 MNHNS and CDR2 SASEGT. The CDR3, as DNA: TGTGCCGGGGGGGTAGCGGGAGACACCGGGGAGCTGTTTTTT. Protein product: CAGGVAGDTGELFF.

Many counts were recorded for this clonotype. The chain is built from TRBV5-5 and TRBJ1-2; 7 bases match TRBD1. CDR3 length: 15 residues. Losses at the gene ends were 1 base for V and 1 base for J; bases not matched to a gene: 4. Germline V CDR1 and CDR2: SGHKS, YYEKEE (reference sequence). In nucleotides, the CDR3 is TGTGCCAGCAGCTTGCAGGGGGATTATAACTATGGCTACACCTTC. Its protein product is CASSLQGDYNYGYTF.

This clonotype was counted at least ten times. The chain couples TRBV20-1 to TRBJ1-2; D is undetermined. V was cut by 2 bases and J by 3 bases, with 19 bases left in between. This CDR3 contains 16 residues. Germline lookup yields CDR1 DFQATT and CDR2 SNEGSKA (reference sequence). CDR3 sequence: CSARPHVTGVDYGYTF. The CDR3 nucleotides are TGCAGTGCTAGACCCCATGTTACGGGAGTCGACTATGGCTACACCTTC.

This clonotype was counted many times. The chain combines TRBV3-1 with TRBJ2-2, with D maybe TRBD1 (6 bases). From germline, CDR1 is LGHDT and CDR2 YNNKEL (reference sequence). The germline V and J ends were trimmed by 2 bases and 4 bases, with 14 bases remaining between them. The CDR3 contains 16 residues. CDR3 sequence reads: CASSQSVLQGTGELFF. Written as DNA, the CDR3 is TGTGCCAGCAGCCAAAGTGTCCTACAGGGCACCGGGGAGCTGTTTTTT. The full variable domain, with the rest looked up from reference TRBV3-1 and TRBJ2-2, is DTAVSQTPKYLVTQMGNDKSIKCEQNLGHDTMYWYKQDSKKFLKIMFSYNNKELIINETVPNRFSPKSPDKAHLNLHINSLELGDSAVYFCASSQSVLQGTGELFFGEGSRLTVL.

This clonotype was observed at least ten times. The chain joins TRBV9 to TRBJ2-1; D is perhaps TRBD2 (6 bases). The CDR3 contains 13 residues. Trimming shortened V by 1 base and J by 7 bases, and 9 bases separated the two germline ends. Germline CDR1 is SGDLS and CDR2 is YYNGEE. The DNA of the CDR3 is TGTGCCAGCAGCGTAACGGGGGAGAATGAGCAGTTCTTC. It is translated as CASSVTGENEQFF.

This clonotype was counted ten times or more. J is TRBJ1-4 and V is TRBV12-3 or TRBV12-4; no clear D. Trimming removed 6 bases from V and 5 bases from J, with 13 bases in between. The CDR3 is 14 amino acids. CDR3 residues: CASSLGRGNEKLFF. DNA for the CDR3: TGTGCCAGCAGCCTGGGTCGCGGCAATGAAAAACTGTTTTTT.